This T cell receptor beta chain originates from a study of T cells in Graves' hyperthyroidism and ophthalmopathy. Stable Graves' hyperthyroidism denoted no ophthalmopathy progression over 18 months. Researchers barred patients who had uncontrolled infection, other autoimmune disease, pregnancy or lactation. Each diagnosis drew on symptoms, thyroxine, TRAb, thyroid ultrasound and orbital computed tomography findings. It was 10 ml of fresh peripheral blood that supplied the PBMCs. From RNA transcripts, TCR beta CDR3 regions were amplified. Primed by the HTBI set, a first-round RT-PCR was run on the TCR CDR3. MiXCR was run by TCRdb on the multiplex PCR reads, yielding one entry per CDR3 protein. The table includes roughly 380,000 distinct CDR3 sequences, over 11% detected once. CDR3 length: 13 amino acids. Germline CDR1 KGHDR, CDR2 SFDVKD. The V gene lost 0 bases and the J gene lost 7 bases, with 7 bases spanning the gap.

This clonotype turned up a few times. This receptor was obtained from a woman aged 55-69 years with Graves' hyperthyroidism. This chain joins TRBV24-1 and TRBJ2-3; D possibly corresponds to TRBD2 (6 bases). Sequenced: blood. CDR3 sequence (DNA): TGTGCCACCAGTGATTTGCGGGGGAATACGCAGTATTTT. This codes for CATSDLRGNTQYF.